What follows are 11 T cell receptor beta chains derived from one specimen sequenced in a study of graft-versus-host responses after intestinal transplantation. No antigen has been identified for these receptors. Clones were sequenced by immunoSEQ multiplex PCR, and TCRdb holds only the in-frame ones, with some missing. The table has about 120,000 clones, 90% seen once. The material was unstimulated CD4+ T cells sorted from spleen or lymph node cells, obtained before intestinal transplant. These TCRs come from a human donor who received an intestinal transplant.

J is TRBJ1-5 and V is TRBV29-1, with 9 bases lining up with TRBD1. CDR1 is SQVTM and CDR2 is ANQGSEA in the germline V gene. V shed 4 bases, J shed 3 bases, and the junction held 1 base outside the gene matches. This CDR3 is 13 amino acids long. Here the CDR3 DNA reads TGCAGCGTTGGACAGGGGGTCAATCAGCCCCAGCATTTT. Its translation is CSVGQGVNQPQHF.

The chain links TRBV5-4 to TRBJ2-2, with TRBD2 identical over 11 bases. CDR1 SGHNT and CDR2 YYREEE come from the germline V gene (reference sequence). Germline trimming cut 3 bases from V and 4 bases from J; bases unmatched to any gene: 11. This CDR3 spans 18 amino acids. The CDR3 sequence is CASSSPLGLAGGTGELFF. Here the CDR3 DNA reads TGTGCCAGCAGCTCACCCCTTGGGCTAGCGGGAGGCACCGGGGAGCTGTTTTTT.

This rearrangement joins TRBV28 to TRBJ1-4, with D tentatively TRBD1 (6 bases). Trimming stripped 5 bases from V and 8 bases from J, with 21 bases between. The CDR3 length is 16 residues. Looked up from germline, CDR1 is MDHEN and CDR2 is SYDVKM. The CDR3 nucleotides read TGTGCCAGCAGTCTGTACGGAACAGGGTCGAGGGAAAAACTGTTTTTT. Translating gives CASSLYGTGSREKLFF.

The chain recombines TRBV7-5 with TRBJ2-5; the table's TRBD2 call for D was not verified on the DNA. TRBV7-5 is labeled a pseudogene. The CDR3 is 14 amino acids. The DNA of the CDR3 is TGTGTCAGAAGCTTAAGGGGAGCGGGAGAGACCCAGTACTTC. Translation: CVRSLRGAGETQYF.

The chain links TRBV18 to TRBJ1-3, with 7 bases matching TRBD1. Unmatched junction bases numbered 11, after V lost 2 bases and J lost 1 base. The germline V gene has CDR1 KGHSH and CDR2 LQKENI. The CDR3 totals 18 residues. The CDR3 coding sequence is TGTGCCAGCTCACCAATTATAATTGGGACAGCTTCTGGAAACACCATATATTTT. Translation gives CASSPIIIGTASGNTIYF.

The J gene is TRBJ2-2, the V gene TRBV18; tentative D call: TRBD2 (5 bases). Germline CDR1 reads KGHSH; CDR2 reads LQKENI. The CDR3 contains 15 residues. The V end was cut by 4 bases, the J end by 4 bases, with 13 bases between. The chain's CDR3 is CASSQGRHTTGELFF. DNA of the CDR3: TGTGCCAGCTCACAAGGGAGACACACCACCGGGGAGCTGTTTTTT.

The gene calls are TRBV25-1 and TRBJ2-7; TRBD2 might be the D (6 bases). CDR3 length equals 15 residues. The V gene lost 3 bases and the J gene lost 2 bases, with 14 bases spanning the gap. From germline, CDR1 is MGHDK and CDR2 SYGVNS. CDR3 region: CASSDPRLGAYEQYF. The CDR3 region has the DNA TGTGCCAGCAGTGATCCGAGACTAGGCGCCTACGAGCAGTACTTC.

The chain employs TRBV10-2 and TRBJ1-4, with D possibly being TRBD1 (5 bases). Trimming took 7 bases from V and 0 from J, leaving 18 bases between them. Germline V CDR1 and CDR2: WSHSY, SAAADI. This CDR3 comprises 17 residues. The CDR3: CASMRGGSAATNEKLFF. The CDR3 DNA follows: TGCGCCAGCATGAGGGGAGGGTCAGCCGCAACTAATGAAAAACTGTTTTTT.

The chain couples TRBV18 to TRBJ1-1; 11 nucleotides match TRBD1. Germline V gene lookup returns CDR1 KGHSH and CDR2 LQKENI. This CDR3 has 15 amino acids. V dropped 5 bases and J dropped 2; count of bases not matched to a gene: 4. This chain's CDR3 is CASSTGQGANTEAFF. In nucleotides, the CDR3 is TGTGCCAGCTCAACCGGACAGGGGGCAAACACTGAAGCTTTCTTT.

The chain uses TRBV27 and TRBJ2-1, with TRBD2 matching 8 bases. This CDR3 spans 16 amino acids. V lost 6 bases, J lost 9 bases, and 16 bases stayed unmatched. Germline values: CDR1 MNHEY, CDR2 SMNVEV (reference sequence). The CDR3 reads CASRTLGGGTAGEQFF. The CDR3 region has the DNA TGTGCCAGCAGAACACTCGGCGGGGGGACCGCGGGTGAGCAGTTCTTC.

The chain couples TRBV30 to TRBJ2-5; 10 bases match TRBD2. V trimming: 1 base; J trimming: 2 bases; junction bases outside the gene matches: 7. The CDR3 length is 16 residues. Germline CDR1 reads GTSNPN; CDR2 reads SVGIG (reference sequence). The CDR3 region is CAWSGLTSGLQETQYF. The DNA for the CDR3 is TGTGCCTGGAGTGGGTTGACTAGCGGGCTTCAAGAGACCCAGTACTTC.